This T cell receptor (beta chain) emerged from a study of post-analysis software for immune sequencing data (dated by TCRdb to the mid-2010s). As for the study more broadly: Relapsing-remitting, secondary progressive and progressive-relapsing multiple sclerosis were recorded as disease courses, and subtype annotation was lacking for some patients. The multiple sclerosis patient repertoires were compared with approximately 11 previously published healthy control repertoires from donors aged about 6 to 28 years. A subset of samples was prepared in parallel using single-end sample barcoding, then pooled and co-amplified after Illumina adapter ligation. Beyond this particular receptor, the publication reports: The control group was slightly older than the multiple sclerosis patient group. Compared with controls, multiple sclerosis patients had significantly lower normalized Chao1 diversity, a finding suggesting substantial peripheral T-cell clonal expansion. Significantly higher frequencies in patients than in controls were found for roughly 5 TRBV segments, including TRBV5-6, TRBV5-1 and TRBV20-1. When samples were clustered directly using the F measure, samples prepared in the same batch co-clustered strongly, which prompted a batch-effect correction.

The germline ends are 13 bases apart after V is trimmed by 3 bases and J by 4 bases. From a lookup of the germline V gene (reference sequence), CDR1 and CDR2 are DFQATT and SNEGSKA. The CDR3 sequence holds 14 residues, the cysteine and phenylalanine included. Left in the record is the CDR3 DNA by itself, 42 bases read in frame from the first base. To demonstrate the VDJtools post-analysis software, TCR beta repertoires were profiled from the peripheral blood of some 12 young patients with multiple sclerosis. Multiple sclerosis patients were children and adolescents aged about 6 to 16 years. Receptor libraries were prepared by PCR. Sequencing was carried out with an Illumina HiSeq 2500. To reduce PCR and sequencing biases, unique molecular identifiers were built into the TCR beta cDNA libraries. Some 500,000 cDNA molecules were obtained for every 1 to 10 million input T cells, so each molecule roughly corresponded to one T cell. The patient libraries were prepared and sequenced using the same protocol as the earlier healthy control dataset. Within a given batch, samples were prepared together, multiplexed and sequenced on the same HiSeq lane. In the original analysis: Raw barcoded reads were processed with MIGEC, discarding single-read molecular identifier groups before consensus assembly and CDR3 extraction. Clonotype tables were post-analysed with VDJtools, normalizing diversity by down-sampling all datasets to the smallest sample size. In repertoire overlap clustering, CDR3 amino acid sequences, but not nucleotide sequences, were matched to correct batch-related cross-sample contamination. TCRdb reworked the public reads: Q25 trimming with fastp, MiXCR clone assembly, productive beta chains retained. Here each entry gathers all rows of one CDR3 protein and keeps the most common genes and DNA. None of the V and J calls come from the authors' own analysis; TCRdb made them. The sample records about 540,000 distinct CDR3 sequences, roughly 34% of which are singletons. Of the sample, approximately 6% is held by the ten largest clones.

On this clonotype itself: This clone's antigen is unknown. The input lacks base qualities; no much larger clone sits a single base away.

The sequence was collected from a girl younger than 18 with multiple sclerosis. The chain is assembled from TRBV20-1 and TRBJ1-5; TRBD1 might be the D gene, on 5 matching bases. The sequencing sample was made of blood. Read as DNA, the sequence is TGCAGTGCTAGCCCCAGGGACCTAAATCAGCCCCAGCATTTT. This codes for CSASPRDLNQPQHF.